This TCR beta chain was sequenced during a study of PD-L1 blockade in urothelial cancer. Study-level information: About 85% of the roughly 29 patients comprised males who had bladder-origin urothelial cancer. Blood samples had a median of 141,255 T cells.

In its sample, this clone ranks as large. TCRdb's table, derived via immunoSEQ multiplex PCR, lists solely in-frame clones and lacks some. The data contain about 30,000 clones, roughly nine tenths of them seen just once; the ten biggest clones take up approximately 8%. Time point: peripheral blood 6 weeks after treatment start. Patients were living with locally advanced or metastatic urothelial carcinoma. Pretreatment and on-treatment blood mononuclear cell samples were taken, totaling between 1 and 8 time points per patient. V was cut by 1 base and J by 3 bases, with 11 bases left in between. The CDR3 loop spans 14 amino acids. Germline V gene sequence: CDR1 SGHRS, CDR2 YFSETQ.

The chain couples TRBV5-1 to TRBJ2-7; possible D gene TRBD1, 6 bases. The material was PBMCs, obtained around atezolizumab (anti-PD-L1) treatment. This sequence originates from an elderly man with urothelial cancer. The CDR3, as DNA: TGCGCCAGCAGCTTGACGGGACAAAGCTACGAGCAGTACTTC. Amino acid sequence: CASSLTGQSYEQYF.